A single sample is the source of the 3 T cell receptor beta chains below, sequenced in a study of CD8+CD57+ T cells in acquired aplastic anemia. Genomic DNA templated the TCR beta VDJ and CDR3 profiling. TCRdb redid the calling of the reads with MiXCR, one entry per CDR3 protein. The top ten clones hold around 1.1% of a sample with 200,000 to 250,000 distinct CDR3 sequences, 34% of them seen once. The sequencing sample was made of sorted CD4+, CD8+, or CD8+CD57+ T cells (not recorded which) from PBMCs. The receptors come from a human donor in good health, serving as a control.

At least ten counts were recorded for this clonotype. The chain links TRBV19 to TRBJ2-5; 7 positions match TRBD1. Germline assignment: CDR1 LNHDA and CDR2 SQIVND (reference sequence). J lost 2 bases, V lost 11 bases, and 5 bases had no gene match. This CDR3 region has 12 residues. The CDR3 DNA is TGTGCCCCACCGGGACAGCAAGAGACCCAGTACTTC. The encoded protein is CAPPGQQETQYF.

The chain employs TRBV19 and TRBJ2-5; 8 bases are a match to TRBD1. CDR3 length: 15 residues. The V segment lost 4 bases and the J segment 5 bases; nucleotides outside the gene matches: 9. In germline, CDR1 is LNHDA, CDR2 SQIVND (reference sequence). CDR3 region: CASSTTGGWKETQYF. Written as DNA, the CDR3 is TGTGCCAGTAGTACAACAGGGGGATGGAAGGAGACCCAGTACTTC.

V usage is TRBV29-1 and J usage is TRBJ1-5, with 8 bases that match TRBD1. In germline, CDR1 is SQVTM, CDR2 ANQGSEA. The CDR3 is made up of 15 amino acids. V gave up 5 bases and J gave up 4 bases; unmatched junction bases: 10. CDR3 sequence reads: CSVKTGTGTNQPQHF. The CDR3 coding sequence is TGCAGCGTTAAGACAGGGACAGGCACTAATCAGCCCCAGCATTTT.